This TCR beta chain was captured by sequencing in a study of T cell changes during pregnancy in multiple sclerosis. Clones were sequenced by immunoSEQ multiplex PCR, and TCRdb holds only the in-frame ones, with some missing. The table has about 40,000 clones, roughly 89% seen once; the top ten hold about 1.2%. Germline values: CDR1 SNHLY, CDR2 FYNNEI. The V gene end was trimmed by 6 bases and the J gene end by 4 bases; junction bases not matched to a gene: 2. The CDR3 loop spans 14 amino acids. The V call is TRBV2, the J call TRBJ2-1, with 11 bases aligning to TRBD2. The sample here was CD4+ T cells from peripheral blood mononuclear cells, taken in the first trimester of pregnancy. The sequence was obtained from a female donor with multiple sclerosis, enrolled in a pregnancy study. The chain's CDR3 is CASRLAGEYNEQFF. For the CDR3, the DNA is TGTGCCAGCAGACTAGCGGGAGAGTACAATGAGCAGTTCTTC.